These 17 T cell receptor beta chains were sequenced from one sample in a study of blood T cells in healthy people across ages. With a J-beta primer mix and a sample-barcoded 5' primer, a second PCR ran about 7 to 12 cycles. TCRdb independently ran MiXCR on the 5' RACE reads; one entry per CDR3 protein. The table shows roughly 1.7 million distinct CDR3 sequences, with roughly 30% occurring only once. Sequencing was performed on blood. These receptors were taken from a woman under 40 in good health.

This clonotype was counted only a few times. V usage is TRBV3-1 and J usage is TRBJ2-7, with TRBD1 as a possible D gene (6 bases). CDR3 length equals 13 residues. Germline V gives CDR1 LGHDT, CDR2 YNNKEL (reference sequence). V lost 4 bases to trimming and J lost 0 bases, with 7 bases between them. The CDR3: CASSRQVSYEQYF. DNA of the CDR3: TGTGCCAGCAGCCGACAGGTCTCCTACGAGCAGTACTTC.

The J gene is TRBJ2-7, the V gene TRBV7-9, with D uncertain. The V gene lost 2 bases and the J gene lost 5 bases, with 7 bases spanning the gap. Germline CDR1 is SEHNR and CDR2 is FQNEAQ (reference sequence). The CDR3 runs 12 residues. The CDR3 sequence: CASSLRAHEQYF. CDR3 in DNA: TGTGCCAGCAGCTTAAGGGCCCACGAGCAGTACTTC.

The V gene is TRBV7-2, the J gene TRBJ2-2, with a possible D match to TRBD2 (5 bases). The CDR3 runs to 15 residues. Germline lookup yields CDR1 SGHTA and CDR2 FQGNSA. Trimming stripped 5 bases from V and 8 bases from J, with 18 bases between. The CDR3 DNA is TGTGCCAGCAGCCAAGGAGGACTCGTCATAGGGGAGCTGTTTTTT. It is translated as CASSQGGLVIGELFF.

This clonotype was seen just once. The junction differs from germline at one of its ends, possibly a read error. J is TRBJ2-2 and V is TRBV7-6; possibly TRBD2 for D (7 bases). Looked up from germline, CDR1 is SGHVS and CDR2 is FNYEAQ. This CDR3 is built from 16 residues. In DNA, the CDR3 is TGTGCCAGCAGCTTAGGGGGGGGCCCTAACACCGGGGAGCGGTTTTTT. Amino acids: CASSLGGGPNTGERFF.

The V and J genes are TRBV28 and TRBJ2-3; TRBD2 aligns across 11 bases. Germline assignment: CDR1 MDHEN and CDR2 SYDVKM. Trimming cost V 5 bases and J 4 bases; bases outside gene matches: 8. CDR3 length: 16 residues. CDR3 sequence (DNA): TGTGCCAGCAGTGAATTTAGCGGGAGGGCCCCAGATACGCAGTATTTT. Translation: CASSEFSGRAPDTQYF.

This clonotype has a handful of counts. The chain combines TRBV6-1 with TRBJ2-1; 8 nucleotides match TRBD2. CDR1 and CDR2 (germline): MNHNS, SASEGT. V dropped 10 bases and J dropped 4; count of bases not matched to a gene: 9. The CDR3 extends over 14 amino acids. For the CDR3, the DNA is TGTGCCATCTCACTAGCGGAGAATTACAATGAGCAGTTCTTC. As protein: CAISLAENYNEQFF.

This clonotype appeared a few times. Its ends do not fully match the called genes, so a read error is possible. The rearrangement joins TRBV28 to TRBJ2-4, with 13 bases matching TRBD2. Germline V gene data show CDR1 as MDHEN and CDR2 as SYDVKM. The CDR3 covers 18 residues. The CDR3 sequence: CVSSPSGLAGRGKNIQYF. CDR3 in DNA: TGTGTCAGCAGTCCGTCGGGACTAGCGGGAAGAGGCAAAAACATTCAGTACTTC.

Concerning this clonotype: Possible read error: a much larger clone is one base away. For the CDR3, the DNA is TGCAGCGTCATCCCCATGGGCAGGGTGTACGAGCAGTACTTC. Its translation: CSVIPMGRVYEQYF. The rearrangement links TRBV29-1 to TRBJ2-7; a weak D match, TRBD1 (5 bases). Trimming pared 6 bases from V and 4 bases from J, leaving 19 bases between. CDR3 length: 14 amino acids. Germline-derived CDR1 and CDR2 are SQVTM and ANQGSEA.

This clonotype was seen a handful of times. The V and J genes are TRBV20-1 and TRBJ2-4, with TRBD1 matching 8 bases. The J call is uncertain, as TRBJ2-7 better fits the DNA end. Germline-derived CDR1 and CDR2 are DFQATT and SNEGSKA (reference sequence). There are 14 residues in the CDR3. The CDR3 sequence: CSATGGFSQSEQYF. The CDR3 nucleotides are TGCAGTGCTACAGGGGGCTTTAGCCAGAGCGAGCAGTACTTC.

The chain is built from TRBV6-1 and TRBJ2-7, with D perhaps assigned TRBD1 or TRBD2 (5 bases each). Trimming took 0 bases from V and 4 from J, leaving 13 bases between them. The CDR3 is 15 residues long. The germline CDR1 and CDR2 sequences are MNHNS and SASEGT. CDR3 amino acids: CASSEARGMVYEQYF. The CDR3 DNA reads TGTGCCAGCAGTGAAGCGAGGGGTATGGTATACGAGCAGTACTTC.

This clonotype appeared a few times. This chain connects TRBV2 to TRBJ1-2, with D possibly matching TRBD1 (5 bases). This CDR3 region has 14 residues. CDR1 SNHLY and CDR2 FYNNEI come from the germline V gene. V lost 4 bases and J lost 4, with 13 bases in between. The CDR3 protein is CASSGGGDPYGYTF. In DNA form, the CDR3 reads TGTGCCAGCAGTGGAGGTGGGGACCCCTATGGCTACACCTTC.

This clonotype showed up many times. The chain has TRBV29-1 and TRBJ2-5, with D hard to call. The germline CDR1 and CDR2 sequences are SQVTM and ANQGSEA. V was clipped by 6 bases and J by 4 bases, with 18 bases between them. There are 14 residues in the CDR3. The CDR3 is CSVEHRAVGETQYF. DNA for the CDR3: TGCAGCGTGGAGCACCGGGCCGTAGGAGAGACCCAGTACTTC.

This chain links TRBV7-8 with TRBJ2-2; D possibly corresponds to TRBD1 (5 bases). Trimming pared 8 bases from V and 3 bases from J, leaving 13 bases between. The CDR3 runs 14 residues. Germline V gene lookup returns CDR1 SGHVS and CDR2 FQNEAQ. CDR3 in DNA: TGTGCCAGCCGCAGGGATGATTACACCGGGGAGCTGTTTTTT. This sequence encodes CASRRDDYTGELFF.

J is TRBJ2-1 and V is TRBV7-9; no definite D call. Germline CDR1 reads SEHNR; CDR2 reads FQNEAQ (reference sequence). This CDR3 region has 15 residues. The germline V and J ends were trimmed by 3 bases and 3 bases, with 12 bases remaining between them. Here the CDR3 reads CASSFLGADYNEQFF. DNA of the CDR3: TGTGCCAGCAGCTTCCTAGGTGCGGACTACAATGAGCAGTTCTTC.

This clonotype has more than one count but fewer than ten. This chain uses TRBV29-1 with TRBJ2-4, with 9 positions matching TRBD2. The CDR3 spans 16 residues. J gave up 2 bases and V 6 bases, and 11 bases lay outside the gene matches. Germline V gives CDR1 SQVTM, CDR2 ANQGSEA. CDR3 protein: CSVGGASGTPKNIQYF. Written as DNA, the CDR3 is TGCAGCGTCGGGGGAGCTAGCGGGACCCCCAAAAACATTCAGTACTTC. The full variable domain, completed using reference TRBV29-1 and TRBJ2-4, is SAVISQKPSRDICQRGTSLTIQCQVDSQVTMMFWYRQQPGQSLTLIATANQGSEATYESGFVIDKFPISRPNLTFSTLTVSNMSPEDSSIYLCSVGGASGTPKNIQYFGAGTRLSVL.

This clonotype was seen only a few times. The chain carries TRBV12-3 or TRBV12-4 and TRBJ2-5, with TRBD2 matching over 9 bases. The CDR3 length is 14 residues. J gave up 2 bases and V 6 bases, and 4 bases lay outside the gene matches. The CDR3 loop is CASRRTSAQETQYF. The CDR3 coding sequence is TGTGCCAGCAGACGGACTAGCGCGCAAGAGACCCAGTACTTC.

The chain recombines TRBV20-1 with TRBJ2-2, with 8 bases aligning to TRBD2. Germline values: CDR1 DFQATT, CDR2 SNEGSKA (reference sequence). V lost 3 bases, J lost 6 bases, and 12 bases stayed unmatched. The CDR3 spans 16 residues. The DNA for the CDR3 is TGCAGTGCTAGCGGGGGGGCTCCAATCAACGCCGGGGAGCTGTTTTTT. Translation gives CSASGGAPINAGELFF.